The rows below give T cell receptor beta chains drawn from one sample of a study of CD8+ T cells in alopecia areata. Method: immunoSEQ multiplex PCR; TCRdb's copy keeps in-frame clones and lacks some. The table lists 250,000 to 300,000 clones, 55% to 70% of them singletons. The specimen comprised CD4+ T cells sorted from blood, sampled at week 24, from a patient treated with tofacitinib. These receptors were collected from a human donor with alopecia areata. CDR3s include the opening cysteine and the closing phenylalanine or tryptophan. A D gene is named only where the DNA matches it firmly. Clone sizes are given selectively: once, few, many, or a class where the clone is expanded.

TRBV20-1	-	TRBJ2-5	-	TGCAGTGCAGGACCCTGGGAGACCCAGTACTTC	CSAGPWETQYF
TRBV4-1	-	TRBJ1-1	-	TGCGCCAGCAGCACCGACAGAAACACTGAAGCTTTCTTT	CASSTDRNTEAFF
TRBV29-1	TRBD2	TRBJ2-3	-	TGCAGCGGCGGCGGGGGGGTCACAGATACGCAGTATTTT	CSGGGGVTDTQYF
TRBV4-1	TRBD1	TRBJ2-5	-	TGCGCCAGCAGCCAAGGGACAGGGGGCTTAAAGACCCAGTACTTC	CASSQGTGGLKTQYF
TRBV7-2	-	TRBJ2-7	-	TGTGCCAGCAGCTTAGGGGAAGCCTACGAGCAGTACTTC	CASSLGEAYEQYF
TRBV28	-	TRBJ1-5	-	TGTGCCAGCAGGGAAGGTCAGCCCCAGCATTTT	CASREGQPQHF
TRBV30	-	TRBJ2-5	-	TGTGCCTGGAACAAAAAGGAGACCCAGTACTTC	CAWNKKETQYF
TRBV29-1	-	TRBJ1-2	-	TGCAGCGTGGAGGGCAGCAACAACTATGGCTACACCTTC	CSVEGSNNYGYTF
TRBV29-1	-	TRBJ2-1	few	TGCAGCGTCGACGCCGCCAGAAGGCCCGAGCAGTTCTTC	CSVDAARRPEQFF
TRBV5-6	TRBD1	TRBJ1-6	few	TGTGCCAGCAATGACAGGGACCCTGTTAATTCACCCCTCCACTTT	CASNDRDPVNSPLHF
TRBV10-3	-	TRBJ2-5	-	TGTGCCATCAGTGAGGGGGGTAGCCAAACCGAGACCCAGTACTTC	CAISEGGSQTETQYF
TRBV7-9	-	TRBJ1-5	-	TGTGCCAGCAGCTTAGATTTGTCGGGGGGCTACGGTCAGCCCCAGCATTTT	CASSLDLSGGYGQPQHF
TRBV30	TRBD2	TRBJ2-7	-	TGTGCCTGGAGAAACACGGGGGGCTACGAGCAGTACTTC	CAWRNTGGYEQYF
TRBV7-2	-	TRBJ2-4	-	TGTGCCAGCAGCGTTCAGGGTCGGGGAGCCAAAAACATTCAGTACTTC	CASSVQGRGAKNIQYF
TRBV6-1	-	TRBJ2-2	many	TGTGCCAGCAGTGAAGTAGTTGGACCGCCGAACACCGGGGAGCTGTTTTTT	CASSEVVGPPNTGELFF
TRBV11-2	TRBD1	TRBJ2-4	-	TGTGCCAGCAGCTTTACAGGGGGTATGGAAAACATTCAGTACTTC	CASSFTGGMENIQYF
TRBV6-5	-	TRBJ2-1	few	TGTGCCAGCAGTCCACAGGGTTATGAGCAGTTCTTC	CASSPQGYEQFF
TRBV30	-	TRBJ1-2	-	TGTGCCTGGAGTGGGGTAAGGGCCTCAGCTAACTATGGCTACACCTTC	CAWSGVRASANYGYTF
TRBV28	-	TRBJ2-3	-	TGTGCCAGCAGTTTTCCGGAGGAGGGCACAGATACGCAGTATTTT	CASSFPEEGTDTQYF
TRBV28	-	TRBJ2-3	-	TGTGCCAGCAGTTTTCCTCTGACACCTTCTAGCACAGATACGCAGTATTTT	CASSFPLTPSSTDTQYF
TRBV6-1	-	TRBJ1-2	-	TGTGCCAGCAGTCCCAGGGCCATGATCCATGGCTACACCTTC	CASSPRAMIHGYTF